The source of this TCR beta chain is a study of T cells in Graves' hyperthyroidism and ophthalmopathy (dated by TCRdb to 2018 to 2020). In the study overall: Peripheral blood samples were taken at initial diagnosis, before any treatment was given. Whether ophthalmopathy could be predicted prospectively was tested in an independent validation cohort made up of 18 to 20 hyperthyroidism patients plus 17 patients who later progressed to ophthalmopathy. The paper describes TCR Vbeta CDR3 sequencing of 135 peripheral blood samples, made up of roughly 40 ophthalmopathy patients, around 73 hyperthyroidism patients and around 17 progressor patients. To identify TCR V-J signatures that set the groups apart, the researchers used a discovery cohort of about a hundred patients, made up of fewer than 50 with Graves' ophthalmopathy and approximately 57 with stable Graves' hyperthyroidism. The study also compared thyroid tissue and blood T-cell repertoires from more than 5 Graves' hyperthyroidism patients. The 100 or so discovery patients were divided at random into training and test sets in a 7:3 ratio. After blood sampling, hyperthyroidism patients were treated with methimazole at a starting dose of 30 mg daily, and ophthalmopathy patients were treated with high-dose intravenous methylprednisolone.

Graves' hyperthyroidism was defined as stable when no progression to ophthalmopathy occurred over 18 months of follow-up. Hyperthyroidism patients were newly diagnosed, had a disease duration of under 2 months, and were aged 18 to 65 years. Exclusion was applied to patients with uncontrolled infections, other autoimmune diseases, pregnancy or lactation. Diagnoses were based on clinical symptoms, serum thyroxine and TRAb, thyroid ultrasound and orbital computed tomography. PBMCs were isolated from approximately 10 ml of fresh peripheral blood by Ficoll-Paque density gradient centrifugation. Total RNA was extracted using Trizol reagent, and RNA quality was assessed on an Agilent 2100 Bioanalyzer. Taken from the germline V gene (reference sequence), the CDR1 and CDR2 loops are MNHEY and SMNVEV. The CDR3 goes from the cysteine to the phenylalanine over 13 residues. Kept here is only the CDR3 DNA, which spans 39 bases and is read in frame from base 1. The V end loses 7 bases and the J end loses 3 bases, and a stretch of 13 bases separates them.

On the study overall, not on this receptor specifically: No statistical method was used to set the sample size in advance, and investigators knew the group allocation. During validation, the model predicted progression to ophthalmopathy a median of approximately 6 months ahead of onset, with just under 71% sensitivity and 72.22% specificity. In cross-validation, a model built on a 13 V-J signature told ophthalmopathy apart from stable hyperthyroidism with approximately 91% sensitivity and 81% to 82% specificity, and in testing the same model reached 80%/75%. Blood samples also contained most of the expanded thyroid clonotypes (frequency above 0.001), which suggests that blood repertoires may reflect thyroid immune responses.

Amplification of TCR beta CDR3 regions was carried out from RNA transcripts. A first-round RT-PCR of the TCR CDR3 used the HTBI primer set with the Qiagen OneStep RT-PCR kit. Libraries were constructed in a second round of multiplex PCR, after which size selection and purification were carried out. Sequencing of the libraries was done on an Illumina HiSeq2000 using paired-end 100 bp reads. The study's own analysis went as follows. Raw data were processed with SOAPnuke, discarding reads with adapters, uncalled bases, mean Phred below 15, or no exact constant-primer or identifier match. COPE v1.2.5 was used to merge high-quality paired reads, and clonotypes were defined as unique nucleotide sequences. MiTCR v1.1 was used to align the clonotypes against IMGT TRBV, TRBD and TRBJ reference segments. The analysis was restricted to V-J combinations with a frequency above 0.0001, which together covered about 99% of the repertoires. The TCS score was defined as F50 (clonal expansion) divided by E x V (chaos), with BLOSUM62-based TCRdist calculated between CDR3 peptides within each V-J. Welch's t-statistics and random forest reduced around 550 V-J features to about 13, which were used in a naive Bayes classifier (R e1071). TCRdb took the public reads, trimmed them with fastp at Q25, ran MiXCR for clone calling and kept in-frame beta chains. Each entry is one CDR3 protein sequence, shown with its most common DNA and genes. TCRdb's processing, not the authors' own work, is the source of the V and J calls. The sample includes some 360,000 distinct CDR3 sequences, with about 15% observed a single time. The ten biggest clones cover 8% to 13% of the sample.

A word on this clonotype: No cognate antigen has been identified for it. Nothing much larger sits one base from this clone, and base qualities are not available.

The chain links TRBV27 with TRBJ2-7; the D gene is perhaps TRBD1 or TRBD2, as each covers 6 bases. The sequenced sample consisted of blood. The TCR sequence derives from an older woman with Graves' hyperthyroidism. The nucleotide sequence is TGTGCCAGCATAGGGGGGCGGGACTACGAGCAGTACTTC. This yields the protein CASIGGRDYEQYF.